The 25 T cell receptor beta chains below all came from one sample that was sequenced in a study of Graves' ophthalmopathy and Graves' hyperthyroidism. TCR beta CDR3 regions were amplified from RNA transcripts. Second-round multiplex PCR came after a first-round RT-PCR that employed HTBI primers. MiXCR was run by TCRdb on the multiplex PCR reads, yielding one entry per CDR3 protein. The data show 740,000 or so distinct CDR3 sequences, roughly two fifths seen once. Sequencing was done on a sample of peripheral blood. These receptors were collected from an adult man with Graves' ophthalmopathy.

This clonotype was seen repeatedly, ten times or more. This chain uses TRBV2 with TRBJ1-1; 7 bases line up with TRBD1. Per germline, CDR1 SNHLY and CDR2 FYNNEI. The CDR3 sequence is 13 residues long. Trimming removed 8 bases from V and 4 bases from J; junction bases left unmatched: 7. The DNA of the CDR3 is TGTGCCAGCGGAGAGACAGGGATCACTGAAGCTTTCTTT. Translated, it gives CASGETGITEAFF.

To note about this clonotype: Possible read error: a much larger clone is one base away. The chain has TRBV5-4 and TRBJ2-7; D is unresolved. The CDR3 contains 13 residues. Germline V gene data show CDR1 as SGHNT and CDR2 as YYREEE (reference sequence). The CDR3 nucleotides are TGTGCCGGCAGCTTGCCTCCAGCTTACGAGCAGTACTTC. Its protein is CAGSLPPAYEQYF.

J is TRBJ2-5 and V is TRBV10-3, with a possible D match to TRBD2 (5 bases). The CDR3 loop spans 16 amino acids. Trimming took off 10 bases at V and 2 bases at J, with 23 bases between the two ends. CDR1 and CDR2 from the germline V gene are ENHRY and SYGVKD. The CDR3 protein is CASSPRGPGVQETQYF. The CDR3 DNA sequence: TGTGCCAGCTCACCCCGTGGTCCCGGGGTTCAAGAGACCCAGTACTTC.

In its sample, this clonotype was seen a few times. A much larger clone differs by one base, so this may be a read error. The rearrangement links TRBV7-7 to TRBJ2-7, with TRBD1 matching 8 bases. With 6 bases clipped from V and 2 bases from J, the junction kept 3 bases outside the gene matches. This CDR3 spans 13 amino acids. Germline CDR1 is SSHAT and CDR2 is FNYEAQ (reference sequence). CDR3: CASRKTGAYEQYF. The CDR3 DNA reads as TGTGCCAGCAGGAAGACAGGGGCCTACGAGCAGTACTTC.

In this sample, this clonotype turned up a few times. The V and J genes are TRBV2 and TRBJ1-4; 8 positions agree with TRBD1. With V trimmed by 7 bases and J by 8 bases, 12 bases remained unmatched. The CDR3 runs 15 residues. Per the germline V gene, CDR1 is SNHLY and CDR2 is FYNNEI. The CDR3 DNA follows: TGTGCCAGCAAGAGGTGGACAGGGTCACAGGAAAAACTGTTTTTT. Translating it yields CASKRWTGSQEKLFF.

In this sample, this clonotype turned up many times. J is TRBJ2-2 and V is TRBV7-9; D is possibly TRBD2 (7 bases). This CDR3 spans 16 amino acids. The germline V gene has CDR1 SEHNR and CDR2 FQNEAQ (reference sequence). Trimming removed 6 bases at V and 4 bases at J, with 18 bases between. CDR3 sequence reads: CASRTTPGGVTGELFF. In nucleotides, the CDR3 is TGTGCCAGCAGGACGACGCCGGGGGGCGTCACCGGGGAGCTGTTTTTT. The variable domain in full, completed from reference TRBV7-9 and TRBJ2-2, reads DTGVSQNPRHKITKRGQNVTFRCDPISEHNRLYWYRQTLGQGPEFLTYFQNEAQLEKSRLLSDRFSAERPKGSFSTLEIQRTEQGDSAMYLCASRTTPGGVTGELFFGEGSRLTVL.

Notes on this clonotype: One junction end disagrees with the germline gene, perhaps due to a read error. The chain carries TRBV7-9 and TRBJ1-1; D uncertain. The CDR3 runs 15 residues. Germline V gene sequence: CDR1 SEHNR, CDR2 FQNEAQ (reference sequence). This CDR3 is CASSQDGTGDTEAFF. DNA for the CDR3: TGCGCCAGCAGCCAAGATGGAACGGGTGACACTGAAGCTTTCTTT.

This clonotype was seen many times. The chain joins TRBV9 to TRBJ1-3; D perhaps matches TRBD1 (6 bases). The CDR3 runs to 14 residues. Trimming took 7 bases from V and 0 from J, leaving 11 bases between them. Germline V gene lookup returns CDR1 SGDLS and CDR2 YYNGEE. Here the CDR3 DNA reads TGTGCCAGCGCGGGACATTACTCTGGAAACACCATATATTTT. Residues: CASAGHYSGNTIYF.

There are a few counts of this clonotype. This chain joins TRBV2 and TRBJ1-5, with no clear D. Germline values: CDR1 SNHLY, CDR2 FYNNEI. The CDR3 runs 14 residues. Trimming removed 5 bases from V and 0 bases from J, with 8 bases in between. The CDR3 DNA follows: TGTGCCAGCAGTTGGGCCGATAGCAATCAGCCCCAGCATTTT. Its protein product is CASSWADSNQPQHF.

For this clonotype: An end of the junction differs from the germline gene, which may be a read error. This CDR3 reads CASSYSTGTGPQEGYTF. CDR3 in DNA: TGTGCCAGCAGTTACTCAACCGGGACAGGGCCCCAAGAGGGCTACACCTTC. The chain employs TRBV10-3 and TRBJ1-2; 9 bases are shared with TRBD1. From germline, CDR1 is ENHRY and CDR2 SYGVKD. The CDR3 sequence is 17 residues long.

The chain is built from TRBV30 and TRBJ2-7, with D perhaps given as TRBD1 or TRBD2 (5 bases each). The V gene's germline CDR1 is GTSNPN and CDR2 SVGIG (reference sequence). This CDR3 has 13 amino acids. Trimming stripped 5 bases from V and 2 bases from J, with 13 bases between. Written as DNA, the CDR3 is TGTGCCTGGGGGCCGGGGCTGACCTACGAGCAGTACTTC. Protein sequence: CAWGPGLTYEQYF.

The V call is TRBV10-3, the J call TRBJ2-3; no definite D call. The CDR3 is 15 amino acids. The germline V gene encodes CDR1 ENHRY and CDR2 SYGVKD. Trimming removed 3 bases from V and 4 bases from J, with 14 bases in between. In DNA, the CDR3 is TGTGCCATCAGTGATCCCCGGACCCGCGCAGATACGCAGTATTTT. Translation: CAISDPRTRADTQYF.

The rearrangement uses TRBV10-2 and TRBJ1-5, with 12 bases matching TRBD1. The CDR3 has 17 amino acids. V gave up 6 bases and J gave up 6 bases; unmatched junction bases: 12. Looked up from germline, CDR1 is WSHSY and CDR2 is SAAADI. The CDR3 spells CASSRDPGQGASQPQHF. CDR3 nucleotides: TGCGCCAGCAGCCGAGACCCGGGACAGGGGGCATCTCAGCCCCAGCATTTT.

This clonotype was recorded a few times. V usage is TRBV5-1 and J usage is TRBJ2-7; D tentatively reads TRBD1 or TRBD2 (5 bases each). The CDR3 is 12 residues long. The germline V gene encodes CDR1 SGHRS and CDR2 YFSETQ. Trimming stripped 4 bases from V and 6 bases from J, with 11 bases between. The CDR3 DNA reads TGCGCCAGCAGCCCAGCAGGGACCGAGCAGTACTTC. It encodes CASSPAGTEQYF.

As regards this clonotype: A read error may be the cause here, since a much bigger clone is one base away. This CDR3 is CANTRSNTEAFF. The CDR3 DNA sequence: TGTGCCAACACTCGCAGTAACACTGAAGCTTTCTTT. The rearrangement uses TRBV10-3 and TRBJ1-1; D uncertain. Trimming took off 10 bases at V and 2 bases at J, with 11 bases between the two ends. This CDR3 is 12 amino acids long. CDR1 and CDR2 from the germline V gene are ENHRY and SYGVKD.

This chain joins TRBV7-9 and TRBJ1-2; TRBD1 matches at 10 bases. The CDR3 spans 16 residues. V gave up 5 bases and J gave up 2 bases; unmatched junction bases: 8. Germline assignment: CDR1 SEHNR and CDR2 FQNEAQ (reference sequence). The CDR3 region is CASSPTGQGRNYGYTF. DNA of the CDR3: TGTGCCAGCAGCCCCACGGGACAGGGGCGAAACTATGGCTACACCTTC.

In its sample, this clonotype was seen a few times. The chain has TRBV7-6 and TRBJ1-1; D uncertain. V was shortened by 1 base and J by 2 bases, with 8 bases between the two germline ends. This CDR3 comprises 14 residues. Per germline, CDR1 SGHVS and CDR2 FNYEAQ. CDR3 sequence: CASSLEPVNTEAFF. In nucleotides, the CDR3 is TGTGCCAGCAGCTTAGAACCCGTAAACACTGAAGCTTTCTTT. The full variable domain, in which reference TRBV7-6 and TRBJ1-1 provide the parts outside the CDR3, is GAGVSQSPRYKVTKRGQDVALRCDPISGHVSLYWYRQALGQGPEFLTYFNYEAQQDKSGLPNDRFSAERPEGSISTLTIQRTEQRDSAMYRCASSLEPVNTEAFFGQGTRLTVV.

The V and J genes are TRBV20-1 and TRBJ1-5; 7 nucleotides agree with TRBD1. This CDR3 comprises 13 residues. The trim removed 4 bases at V and 7 bases at J, leaving 7 bases unmatched. The germline V gene encodes CDR1 DFQATT and CDR2 SNEGSKA (reference sequence). The CDR3 sequence: CSAKTGIEQPQHF. The CDR3 coding sequence is TGCAGTGCTAAGACAGGGATCGAGCAGCCCCAGCATTTT.

This clonotype was counted only a few times. This chain joins TRBV25-1 and TRBJ2-2; TRBD1 might be the D (5 bases). The CDR3 spans 16 residues. The V gene's germline CDR1 is MGHDK and CDR2 SYGVNS. The V gene lost 8 bases and the J gene lost 4 bases, with 20 bases spanning the gap. CDR3 nucleotides: TGTGCCAGCCGGTCCAGGGCCCTACCTATCACCGGGGAGCTGTTTTTT. This sequence encodes CASRSRALPITGELFF.

This clonotype came up many times. The DNA for the CDR3 is TGTGCCAGTAGCCGAGGGTGGCTAGCGGAGACCCAGTACTTC. Translating gives CASSRGWLAETQYF. The rearrangement uses TRBV19 and TRBJ2-5, with TRBD2 as a possible D gene (6 bases). The CDR3 covers 14 residues. In germline, CDR1 is LNHDA, CDR2 SQIVND (reference sequence). Trimming left V 6 bases short and J 5 bases short, with 16 bases between. The full variable domain, with the rest looked up from reference TRBV19 and TRBJ2-5, is DGGITQSPKYLFRKEGQNVTLSCEQNLNHDAMYWYRQDPGQGLRLIYYSQIVNDFQKGDIAEGYSVSREKKESFPLTVTSAQKNPTAFYLCASSRGWLAETQYFGPGTRLLVL.

The sample holds a few counts of this clonotype. The chain couples TRBV7-9 to TRBJ1-1; TRBD1 matches 9 bases. CDR3 length: 15 residues. Germline CDR1 and CDR2: SEHNR and FQNEAQ (reference sequence). The trim removed 3 bases at V and 4 bases at J, leaving 6 bases unmatched. The CDR3 nucleotides are TGTGCCAGCAGCTTCGGGACAGGGATGAGCACTGAAGCTTTCTTT. Residues: CASSFGTGMSTEAFF.

V and J are TRBV11-1 and TRBJ2-5; 15 bases agree with TRBD2. This CDR3 is 18 amino acids long. V dropped 5 bases and J dropped 5; count of bases not matched to a gene: 12. The germline V gene encodes CDR1 SGHAT and CDR2 FQDESV (reference sequence). The CDR3 here is CASSPPGGLAGGPETQYF. The CDR3 DNA follows: TGTGCCAGCAGCCCCCCCGGAGGACTAGCGGGGGGGCCTGAGACCCAGTACTTC.

Ten or more counts support this clonotype. The V gene is TRBV29-1, the J gene TRBJ2-5, with TRBD2 matching over 10 bases. The CDR3 contains 13 residues. Germline lookup yields CDR1 SQVTM and CDR2 ANQGSEA. The trim removed 4 bases at V and 5 bases at J, leaving 4 bases unmatched. CDR3 bases: TGCAGCGTTGCTAGCGGGAGTAGTGAGACCCAGTACTTC. Protein product: CSVASGSSETQYF.

This clonotype has just a few counts. V gene TRBV7-8 combines with J gene TRBJ2-7; D is perhaps TRBD2 (6 bases). Trimming pared 2 bases from V and 0 bases from J, leaving 14 bases between. This CDR3 spans 16 amino acids. Germline assignment: CDR1 SGHVS and CDR2 FQNEAQ. CDR3 DNA: TGTGCCAGCAGCTTAAGAGTCGGCGGGGTCTCCTACGAGCAGTACTTC. Translated, it gives CASSLRVGGVSYEQYF.

This clonotype has ten or more counts. The J gene is TRBJ1-1, the V gene TRBV5-1; D unclear. Trimming took off 0 bases at V and 1 base at J, with 7 bases between the two ends. Germline V lookup: CDR1 SGHRS, CDR2 YFSETQ. The CDR3 spans 14 residues. CDR3 loop: CASSLEPPNTEAFF. DNA for the CDR3: TGCGCCAGCAGCTTGGAACCACCGAACACTGAAGCTTTCTTT. Full variable domain (rest looked up from reference TRBV5-1 and TRBJ1-1): KAGVTQTPRYLIKTRGQQVTLSCSPISGHRSVSWYQQTPGQGLQFLFEYFSETQRNKGNFPGRFSGRQFSNSRSEMNVSTLELGDSALYLCASSLEPPNTEAFFGQGTRLTVV.